Listed below are T cell receptor beta chains from one sample, sequenced in a study of beta chain features in type 1 diabetes. Only in-frame clones appear in the TCRdb table, and some are missing; sequencing was by immunoSEQ multiplex PCR. This table has more than 30,000 clones, approximately 60% appearing once. The sequenced sample was Tregs from blood. The receptors were sampled from a woman aged 25 to 45 in good health. Both conserved end residues are trimmed from each CDR3.

v_call cdr3_aa
TRBV7-2 ASSLAASGRIYEQY
TRBV30 AWSSSGGNQPQH
TRBV28 ASSFGTRKQY
TRBV30 AWKEGGENIQY
TRBV27 ASSLLAGPYNEQF
TRBV29-1 SVEGNQETQY
TRBV7-3 ASSSLGVGELF
TRBV5-1 ASSRGDRQETQY
TRBV7-2 ASSLSSGDYNEQF
TRBV19 ASSLSGRAVETQY
TRBV5-1 ASSSSIGDVEAF
TRBV18 ASSVGQVGYEQY
TRBV27 ASSPGLAGMVDEQF
TRBV5-1 ASRGGFNEQF
TRBV18 ASSPGFGQVYEQY
TRBV5-4 ASSLDGRATDTQY
TRBV29-1 SVEGYGNEQF
TRBV7-3 ASSLTSGETQY
TRBV28 ASRPTGQETQY
TRBV29-1 SVGVRGGIANYGYT
TRBV4-2 ASSHGTSGSSNSYEQY
TRBV9 ASSVVGGSGNNEQF
TRBV23-1 ASSQIADTQY
TRBV28 ASFNRLNQPQH
TRBV19 ASKSEAVPLGELF
TRBV9 ASSVGQGSGNTIY
TRBV28 ASSPLRGTDTQY
TRBV18 ASSPGQRLAKNIQY
TRBV25-1 ASGTGSNQPQH
TRBV4-1 ASSQEGSGRSNEQF
TRBV7-2 ASSLRTSGKVEQF
TRBV25-1 ASKEGLAGVETQY
TRBV7-2 ASTPHQAGGPDEQF
TRBV7-9 ASSLPGDTDTQY
TRBV19 ASSGTGLYTEAF
TRBV5-1 ASSLGAVSIIAKNIQY
TRBV28 ASSSRAGVHEQY
TRBV7-9 ASSLTGTRYQETQY
TRBV5-1 ASSLGMTSGETQY
TRBV19 ASTSGATWRGNTIY
TRBV29-1 SVPRGRGGGELF
TRBV27 ASSLWDSPSEQF